The 18 T cell receptor beta chains below come from one sample, sequenced in a study of blood T cell repertoires in COVID-19. Profiled with immunoSEQ multiplex PCR; TCRdb holds only in-frame clones, not every one. Found here are 150,000 to 200,000 clones, roughly 77% of them singletons; the top ten hold about a sixth. The sequenced sample was PBMCs or T cells enriched from blood (not recorded which). All receptors derive from a woman between 50 and 59 years old with acute COVID-19.

J is TRBJ2-3 and V is TRBV5-1; TRBD2 aligns across 14 bases. V gave up 0 bases and J gave up 2 bases; unmatched junction bases: 5. Germline assignment: CDR1 SGHRS and CDR2 YFSETQ. The CDR3 sequence is 18 residues long. CDR3 loop: CASSLAGTSGGPTDTQYF. In DNA form, the CDR3 reads TGCGCCAGCAGCTTGGCCGGGACTAGCGGGGGCCCCACAGATACGCAGTATTTT.

The V gene is TRBV23-1, the J gene TRBJ2-7; 9 bases map to TRBD1. TRBV23-1 is sorted into the ORF group, with uncertain function. The CDR3 has 15 residues. The ends lost 7 bases at V and 4 bases at J; junction bases unmatched: 11. The CDR3 DNA reads as TGCGCCAGCAAGGGTGGATCCGGGACAGGGTACGAGCAGTACGTC. It encodes CASKGGSGTGYEQYV.

This clone was detected only once. The rearrangement links TRBV7-2 to TRBJ2-1, with 9 bases matching TRBD2. The V gene end was trimmed by 3 bases and the J gene end by 8 bases; junction bases not matched to a gene: 5. The CDR3 consists of 14 residues. The germline CDR1 and CDR2 sequences are SGHTA and FQGNSA. The CDR3 sequence is CASSFGGGGHEQFF. In DNA, the CDR3 is TGTGCCAGCAGCTTTGGCGGGGGGGGGCATGAGCAGTTCTTC.

The chain uses TRBV28 and TRBJ1-2, with D tentatively TRBD1 (5 bases). Germline V gene lookup returns CDR1 MDHEN and CDR2 SYDVKM. This CDR3 comprises 13 residues. V lost 7 bases to trimming and J lost 1 base, with 10 bases between them. CDR3 nucleotides: TGTGCCAGCATCACCAGGGATAACTATGGCTACACCTTC. Translation gives CASITRDNYGYTF.

This clone was counted between two and nine times. The chain couples TRBV21-1 to TRBJ2-7; TRBD2 is the table's D call, not checked against the DNA. TRBV21-1 is a pseudogene segment. The CDR3 sequence is 13 residues long. CDR3 region: CASSKAAYYEQYV. In DNA form, the CDR3 reads TGTGCCAGCAGCAAAGCCGCCTACTACGAGCAGTACGTC.

The V call is TRBV4-2, the J call TRBJ2-5; 11 positions match TRBD2. CDR1 is LGHNA, CDR2 YNFKEQ, per germline. Trimming at V came to 1 base and at J to 5 bases, leaving 0 bases not matched to a gene. This CDR3 spans 14 amino acids. Written as DNA, the CDR3 is TGTGCCAGCAGCCAAGGACTAGCGGGGGAGACCCAGTACTTC. Translating it yields CASSQGLAGETQYF.

The chain carries TRBV28 and TRBJ1-5; D unresolved. Germline values: CDR1 MDHEN, CDR2 SYDVKM. The CDR3 runs 11 residues. Trimming cost V 6 bases and J 8 bases, with 8 bases left between them. The CDR3 nucleotides read TGTGCCAGCAGCCCGTCTGAGCCCCAGCATTTT. Amino acid sequence: CASSPSEPQHF.

This clone was seen just once. The rearrangement links TRBV3-1 (or the pseudogene TRBV3-2) to TRBJ1-5; no definite D call. Trimming left V 2 bases short and J 0 bases short, with 5 bases between. Germline-derived CDR1 and CDR2 are LGHDT and YNNKEL (reference sequence). The CDR3 totals 14 residues. CDR3 region: CASSQSYSNQPQHF. Here the CDR3 DNA reads TGTGCCAGCAGCCAATCGTATAGCAATCAGCCCCAGCATTTT.

The V and J genes are TRBV2 and TRBJ2-5, with 8 bases matching TRBD1. The J segment lost 5 bases and the V segment lost 6 bases, leaving 14 bases of the junction unmatched. Germline lookup yields CDR1 SNHLY and CDR2 FYNNEI. There are 16 residues in the CDR3. The CDR3: CASRYAVGQGRETQYF. CDR3 sequence (DNA): TGTGCCAGCAGATACGCCGTCGGACAGGGAAGGGAGACCCAGTACTTC.

The gene calls are TRBV9 and TRBJ2-5; the D gene is possibly TRBD1 (6 bases). The CDR3 totals 15 residues. CDR1 and CDR2 from the germline V gene are SGDLS and YYNGEE. Trimming shortened V by 3 bases and J by 6 bases, and 18 bases separated the two germline ends. The CDR3, as DNA: TGTGCCAGCAGCGACTGGACAGCGCCCGTGCAGACCCAGTACTTC. Translated: CASSDWTAPVQTQYF.

This clone was found once. CDR3 region: CASSQEFDRGNQPQHF. The CDR3, as DNA: TGTGCCAGCAGCCAAGAGTTTGACAGGGGAAATCAGCCCCAGCATTTT. This chain connects TRBV4-2 to TRBJ1-5, with 8 bases identical to TRBD1. The junction had 5 bases not matched to a gene; V was cut back by 0 bases and J by 4 bases. The CDR3 sequence is 16 residues long. Per the germline V gene, CDR1 is LGHNA and CDR2 is YNFKEQ.

This chain connects TRBV24-1 to TRBJ2-3; 12 nucleotides line up with TRBD2. With 4 bases clipped from V and 3 bases from J, the junction kept 13 bases outside the gene matches. This CDR3 has 19 residues. The germline V gene encodes CDR1 KGHDR and CDR2 SFDVKD. CDR3 bases: TGTGCCACCAGTGACTGGACTAGCGGGGATGGGTTTCATACAGATACGCAGTATTTT. Its translation: CATSDWTSGDGFHTDTQYF.

J is TRBJ1-1 and V is TRBV29-1; no reliable D call. The CDR3 totals 13 residues. CDR1 SQVTM and CDR2 ANQGSEA come from the germline V gene. Trimming cost V 6 bases and J 2 bases, with 13 bases left between them. CDR3 protein: CSVALLANTEAFF. CDR3 bases: TGCAGCGTCGCCCTCCTGGCTAACACTGAAGCTTTCTTT.

The chain has TRBV6-5 and TRBJ2-1, with D perhaps TRBD1 (5 bases). Germline CDR1 reads MNHEY; CDR2 reads SVGAGI. Trimming cost V 7 bases and J 3 bases, with 13 bases left between them. The CDR3 covers 14 residues. The chain's CDR3 is CASIMGPGYNEQFF. In DNA form, the CDR3 reads TGTGCCAGCATTATGGGGCCGGGCTACAATGAGCAGTTCTTC.

V gene TRBV7-2 combines with J gene TRBJ1-1; tentatively, D is TRBD1 (6 bases). This CDR3 region has 16 residues. V was cut by 3 bases and J by 1 base, with 15 bases left in between. Germline lookup yields CDR1 SGHTA and CDR2 FQGNSA. The CDR3 here is CASSFSWTVWNTEAFF. CDR3 in DNA: TGTGCCAGCAGCTTTTCTTGGACAGTATGGAACACTGAAGCTTTCTTT.

The rearrangement uses TRBV28 and TRBJ1-2, with 7 bases lining up with TRBD1. The CDR3 has 13 amino acids. Trimming cost V 6 bases and J 6 bases; bases outside gene matches: 7. CDR1 MDHEN and CDR2 SYDVKM come from the germline V gene. The CDR3 region is CASSWAGTDGYTF. CDR3 nucleotide sequence: TGTGCCAGCAGCTGGGCGGGGACAGATGGCTACACCTTC.

The rearrangement uses TRBV28 and TRBJ2-3, with D possibly being TRBD1 (6 bases). Trimming cost V 5 bases and J 2 bases, with 17 bases left between them. The CDR3 covers 16 residues. CDR1 is MDHEN, CDR2 SYDVKM, per germline. CDR3 DNA sequence: TGTGCCAGCAGTGCGTTCGGGCAGGGGACCACAGATACGCAGTATTTT. Protein: CASSAFGQGTTDTQYF.

The chain employs TRBV18 and TRBJ2-3; 11 bases map to TRBD2. Germline V CDR1 and CDR2: KGHSH, LQKENI. V was clipped by 3 bases and J by 6 bases; unmatched bases: 5. CDR3 length: 15 residues. DNA of the CDR3: TGTGCCAGCTCACCGTCGGTAGCGGGAGGGGATACGCAGTATTTT. Amino acids: CASSPSVAGGDTQYF.